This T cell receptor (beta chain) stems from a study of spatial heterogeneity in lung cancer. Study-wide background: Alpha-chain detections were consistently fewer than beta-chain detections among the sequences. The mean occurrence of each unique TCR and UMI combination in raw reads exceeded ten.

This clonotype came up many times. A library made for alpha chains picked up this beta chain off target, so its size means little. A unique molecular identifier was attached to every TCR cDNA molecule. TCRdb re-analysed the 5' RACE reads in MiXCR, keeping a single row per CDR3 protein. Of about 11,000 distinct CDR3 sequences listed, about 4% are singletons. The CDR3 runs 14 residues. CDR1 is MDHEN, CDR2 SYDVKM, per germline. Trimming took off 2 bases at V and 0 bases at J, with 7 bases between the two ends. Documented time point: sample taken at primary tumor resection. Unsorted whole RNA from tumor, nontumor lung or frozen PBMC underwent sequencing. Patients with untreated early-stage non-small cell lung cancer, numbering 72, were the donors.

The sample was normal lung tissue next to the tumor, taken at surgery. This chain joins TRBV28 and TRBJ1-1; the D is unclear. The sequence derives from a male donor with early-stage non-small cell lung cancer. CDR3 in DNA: TGTGCCAGCAGTTTAGGAACTTTGAACACTGAAGCTTTCTTT. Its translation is CASSLGTLNTEAFF.